This entry lists 17 T cell receptor beta chains sequenced from one sample in a study of glioma-infiltrating T cells after dendritic cell vaccination. Profiling relied on immunoSEQ multiplex PCR, and the TCRdb table lists in-frame clones only, not all of them. Seen here are over 90,000 clones, over 65% observed once, and the top ten hold just under 3%. Material: blood, obtained before dendritic cell vaccination. The receptors come from a human donor with glioblastoma.

This clone appeared a few times. The chain recombines TRBV7-9 with TRBJ1-2; TRBD1 might be the D (5 bases). V lost 2 bases, J lost 3 bases, and 19 bases lay in between. CDR1 and CDR2 (germline): SEHNR, FQNEAQ (reference sequence). CDR3 length: 17 amino acids. The CDR3: CASSLTARGGGDYGYTF. The CDR3 DNA is TGTGCCAGCAGCTTAACTGCCCGCGGGGGAGGGGACTATGGCTACACCTTC.

J is TRBJ1-2 and V is TRBV6-5; maybe TRBD1 (5 bases). The V end lost 7 bases, the J end lost 0 bases, and 12 bases lay between the germline ends. This CDR3 is built from 14 residues. Germline assignment: CDR1 MNHEY and CDR2 SVGAGI. In DNA form, the CDR3 reads TGTGCCAGCACTCGACAGAGCACTAACTATGGCTACACCTTC. Amino acid sequence: CASTRQSTNYGYTF.

J is TRBJ2-5 and V is TRBV11-3; D is uncertain. The V and J ends lost 5 bases and 3 bases respectively, with 13 bases between them. Germline loops: CDR1 SGHNT, CDR2 YENEEA. The CDR3 is 14 amino acids. This CDR3 reads CASSGVHGEETQYF. The CDR3 bases are TGTGCCAGCAGCGGAGTACATGGTGAAGAGACCCAGTACTTC.

The CDR3 sequence: CASRGGRQPQHF. DNA for the CDR3: TGTGCCAGCAGGGGGGGGAGGCAGCCCCAGCATTTT. J is TRBJ1-5 and V is TRBV6-4, with a weak D call TRBD1 (5 bases). V was cut by 6 bases and J by 7 bases, with 10 bases left in between. Germline assignment: CDR1 MRHNA and CDR2 SNTAGT. This CDR3 has 12 amino acids.

V usage is TRBV11-2 and J usage is TRBJ2-7, with D possibly being TRBD2 (6 bases). Deletions cut 1 base from V and 5 bases from J, with 6 bases between. Germline assignment: CDR1 SGHAT and CDR2 FQNNGV. This CDR3 has 12 residues. CDR3 protein: CASSLAGDEQYF. CDR3 bases: TGTGCCAGCAGCTTAGCGGGGGACGAGCAGTACTTC. The full variable domain, rest sourced from reference TRBV11-2 and TRBJ2-7, is EAGVAQSPRYKIIEKRQSVAFWCNPISGHATLYWYQQILGQGPKLLIQFQNNGVVDDSQLPKDRFSAERLKGVDSTLKIQPAKLEDSAVYLCASSLAGDEQYFGPGTRLTVT.

This rearrangement joins TRBV27 to TRBJ1-4; no firm D call. CDR1 and CDR2 (germline): MNHEY, SMNVEV (reference sequence). The CDR3 is 14 amino acids. Trimming took 4 bases from V and 0 from J, leaving 6 bases between them. CDR3 protein: CASSSLATNEKLFF. DNA of the CDR3: TGTGCCAGCAGTTCCCTTGCAACTAATGAAAAACTGTTTTTT.

The rearrangement links TRBV5-1 to TRBJ2-1; D may be TRBD2 (6 bases). V lost 0 bases, J lost 8 bases, and 15 bases lay in between. The CDR3 is 15 residues long. Germline lookup yields CDR1 SGHRS and CDR2 YFSETQ. The CDR3 here is CASSLVVGGAHEQFF. Here the CDR3 DNA reads TGCGCCAGCAGCTTGGTAGTCGGCGGGGCCCATGAGCAGTTCTTC. The full variable domain, its missing parts supplied by reference TRBV5-1 and TRBJ2-1, is KAGVTQTPRYLIKTRGQQVTLSCSPISGHRSVSWYQQTPGQGLQFLFEYFSETQRNKGNFPGRFSGRQFSNSRSEMNVSTLELGDSALYLCASSLVVGGAHEQFFGPGTRLTVL.

The chain has TRBV5-1 and TRBJ2-6; unclear D gene. CDR3 length equals 13 residues. Germline CDR1 SGHRS, CDR2 YFSETQ. The V end lost 4 bases, the J end lost 4 bases, and 6 bases lay between the germline ends. CDR3 nucleotides: TGCGCCAGCAGCCGAGGAGGGGCCAACGTCCTGACTTTC. As protein: CASSRGGANVLTF.

This clone turned up a few times. CDR3 in amino acids: CASKAGLYEKLFF. The CDR3 DNA follows: TGTGCCAGCAAGGCGGGGTTATATGAAAAACTGTTTTTT. This chain links TRBV2 with TRBJ1-4; D is ambiguous. Trimming removed 7 bases at V and 6 bases at J, with 12 bases between. Germline V gene sequence: CDR1 SNHLY, CDR2 FYNNEI. The CDR3 runs 13 residues.

The genes are TRBV7-9 and TRBJ2-1; 7 nucleotides match TRBD2. Germline trimming cut 5 bases from V and 3 bases from J; bases unmatched to any gene: 10. The CDR3 spans 16 residues. Germline CDR1 and CDR2: SEHNR and FQNEAQ (reference sequence). For the CDR3, the DNA is TGTGCCAGCAGCCCTGGACTCCGCGGGGGCTACAATGAGCAGTTCTTC. It codes for CASSPGLRGGYNEQFF.

Regarding this clone: Within the sample, other DNA sequences also encode this same CDR3. The V call is TRBV29-1, the J call TRBJ1-2, with 8 bases aligning to TRBD1. With V trimmed by 6 bases and J by 4 bases, 1 base remained unmatched. The CDR3 extends over 11 amino acids. The germline V gene has CDR1 SQVTM and CDR2 ANQGSEA. CDR3 protein: CSVGQGYGYTF. The CDR3 DNA sequence: TGCAGCGTAGGACAGGGCTATGGCTACACCTTC.

The J gene is TRBJ2-2, the V gene TRBV4-3, with 7 nucleotides matching TRBD1. J was trimmed by 3 bases and V by 4 bases; bases with no gene match: 8. The CDR3 is 16 amino acids. Germline V gives CDR1 LGHNA, CDR2 YSLEER. Written as DNA, the CDR3 is TGCGCCAGCAGCCCAGGACAGGTTCGGGACACCGGGGAGCTGTTTTTT. Its protein is CASSPGQVRDTGELFF.

The chain is built from TRBV18 and TRBJ1-3; 7 nucleotides line up with TRBD1. After removal of 1 base from V and 3 bases from J, the junction contained 6 bases not matched to a gene. The CDR3 has 16 amino acids. Germline CDR1 reads KGHSH; CDR2 reads LQKENI. The CDR3 nucleotides are TGTGCCAGCTCACCACTTAGGGGGCAAAGTGGAAACACCATATATTTT. Residues: CASSPLRGQSGNTIYF.

The rearrangement uses TRBV19 and TRBJ1-2; D is unclear. The V gene's germline CDR1 is LNHDA and CDR2 SQIVND (reference sequence). The germline V and J ends were trimmed by 3 bases and 4 bases, with 12 bases remaining between them. The length of the CDR3 is 14 residues. In DNA form, the CDR3 reads TGTGCCAGTAGTATTCCCGGCGGAATCTATGGCTACACCTTC. This translates into CASSIPGGIYGYTF.

This clone has only one observation. In the same sample, other DNA sequences code for this CDR3. This chain uses TRBV25-1 with TRBJ2-5; no clear D. Looked up from germline, CDR1 is MGHDK and CDR2 is SYGVNS. V was clipped by 3 bases and J by 4 bases, with 15 bases between them. The CDR3 covers 15 residues. The CDR3 region is CASSDLGSTGETQYF. CDR3 DNA: TGTGCCAGCAGTGATCTTGGCAGCACGGGAGAGACCCAGTACTTC.

V and J are TRBV7-8 and TRBJ2-2; D remains unclear. This CDR3 region has 12 residues. Per the germline V gene, CDR1 is SGHVS and CDR2 is FQNEAQ. Trimming removed 3 bases from V and 8 bases from J, with 7 bases in between. The CDR3 nucleotides are TGTGCCAGCAGCTTCTATAGTGGGGAGCTGTTTTTT. It encodes CASSFYSGELFF.

This chain joins TRBV6-5 and TRBJ1-1; possible D gene TRBD1, 6 bases. With 5 bases removed from V and 1 base from J, the gap between germline ends came to 14 bases. Germline assignment: CDR1 MNHEY and CDR2 SVGAGI. The CDR3 length is 15 residues. The DNA of the CDR3 is TGTGCCAGCAGTGCCCGACAGGTTCGGAACACTGAAGCTTTCTTT. Amino acids: CASSARQVRNTEAFF.